These 27 T cell receptor beta chains share one sample of origin, sequenced in a study of tumor-infiltrating lymphocytes in primary liver carcinoma (dated by TCRdb to about 2017). Blood RNA was extracted from unsorted whole blood using TRIzol reagent, and germline DNA was obtained with the DNeasy Blood & Tissue kit. Instrument used: Illumina HiSeq 2500. Using a constant-region primer and ProtoScript II reverse transcriptase, TCRbeta-specific cDNA was reverse-transcribed from about 460 ng total RNA. TCRbeta libraries were built with three nested multiplex PCR rounds, a slightly modified ARM-PCR procedure. Each of the first two PCR rounds ran for around 10 cycles using multiplex TRBV1-TRBV30 forward primers together with a Cbeta reverse primer. The raw public data were reprocessed by TCRdb itself: fastp quality trimming at Q25, MiXCR clonotype calling, in-frame beta chains only. Merged by CDR3 protein, the rows form single entries marked with the most common genes and DNA. For this sample there are about 310,000 distinct CDR3 sequences; 65% appear just once. Roughly 9% of the sample is in the top ten clones.

Material: peripheral blood. These TCRs come from a man aged 35-49 years with primary liver carcinoma and hepatitis B virus infection.

This chain links TRBV11-2 with TRBJ2-2; D tentatively fits TRBD1 or TRBD2 (5 bases each). Deletions cut 5 bases from V and 17 bases from J, with 27 bases between. The CDR3 is 15 amino acids. In germline, CDR1 is SGHAT, CDR2 FQNNGV. The CDR3 here is CASSEDTTNTGELFF. CDR3 in DNA: TGTGCCAGCAGCGAGGACACTACTAACACCGGGGAACTTTTTTTT.

Remarks on this clonotype: This may come from a read error, since a much larger clone is one base off. The V and J genes are TRBV6-1 and TRBJ1-2; D unclear. Germline CDR1 MNHNS, CDR2 SASEGT. Trimming stripped 11 bases from V and 4 bases from J, with 14 bases between. The CDR3 has 12 residues. The CDR3, as DNA: TGTGCCGGACTGACAAGCGCCTATGGCTACACCTTC. Its protein is CAGLTSAYGYTF.

On this clonotype: A read error may explain this, as a much larger clone is one base away. The genes are TRBV6-5 and TRBJ1-3, with TRBD1 as a possible D gene (5 bases). Trimming stripped 4 bases from V and 5 bases from J, with 12 bases between. This CDR3 spans 14 amino acids. Germline V gives CDR1 MNHEY, CDR2 SVGAGI. CDR3: CASSWGGDRNTIYF. The CDR3, as DNA: TGTGCCAGCAGTTGGGGGGGGGATCGAAACACCATATATTTT.

In the case of this clonotype: A read error may account for a junction end that differs from germline. The rearrangement links TRBV11-3 to TRBJ2-2; 8 bases fit TRBD2. The CDR3 covers 15 residues. The germline V gene has CDR1 SGHNT and CDR2 YENEEA. The CDR3 region has the DNA TGTGCCAGCAACTTTGGCGGGGGGAACACCGGGGTGCTGTTTTTT. Translating it yields CASNFGGGNTGVLFF.

This clonotype was detected only a few times. An end of the junction differs from the germline gene, which may be a read error. This chain uses TRBV6-6 with TRBJ1-5, with D possibly TRBD1 on 6 matching bases. Germline V lookup: CDR1 MNHNY, CDR2 SVGAGI (reference sequence). The CDR3 covers 16 residues. The CDR3 sequence: CASSPSFRGGDQPKHF. DNA of the CDR3: TGTGCCAGCAGTCCAAGCTTCCGGGGGGGCGATCAGCCCAAGCATTTT.

This clonotype was seen many times. V and J are TRBV12-3 or TRBV12-4 and TRBJ2-5; 9 bases match TRBD2. The CDR3 consists of 13 residues. V shed 6 bases, J shed 5 bases, and the junction held 4 bases outside the gene matches. The CDR3: CASSPTSGETQYF. The CDR3 DNA reads as TGTGCCAGCAGCCCGACTAGCGGTGAGACCCAGTACTTC.

The sample holds one count of this clonotype. At one end, the junction sequence differs from germline, possibly due to a read error. The chain has TRBV5-4 and TRBJ2-3; D call uncertain. This CDR3 comprises 13 residues. Germline V CDR1 and CDR2: SGHNT, YYREEE (reference sequence). The CDR3 DNA is TGTGCCTGCAGCCCCCCGAGTGTTAATACGCAATATTTT. Translated: CACSPPSVNTQYF.

About this clonotype: A read error is possible here, since a much larger clone lies one base away. The chain links TRBV12-3 or TRBV12-4 to TRBJ1-5; TRBD1 might be the D (5 bases). There are 13 residues in the CDR3. V lost 5 bases and J lost 3, with 8 bases in between. Written as DNA, the CDR3 is TGTGCCAGCAGTCCAGGGTTCAATCAGCCCCAGCATTTT. This gives the protein CASSPGFNQPQHF.

A remark on this clonotype: A read error may account for a junction end that differs from germline. CDR3 nucleotide sequence: TGTGCCAGCGGAAAGGATACTTACACCGGGGAGCCGTTTTTT. It yields the protein CASGKDTYTGEPFF. V usage is TRBV11-2 and J usage is TRBJ2-2, with D possibly TRBD2 on 5 matching bases. The CDR3 length is 14 residues. Germline CDR1 reads SGHAT; CDR2 reads FQNNGV.

V is TRBV6-6 and J is TRBJ2-1; 12 bases fit TRBD2. V lost 2 bases to trimming and J lost 9 bases; unmatched junction nucleotides: 5. The germline V gene has CDR1 MNHNY and CDR2 SVGAGI (reference sequence). The CDR3 runs 15 residues. The CDR3 here is CASSYRLAGAGEQFF. CDR3 bases: TGTGCCAGCAGTTACCGACTAGCGGGAGCCGGTGAGCAGTTCTTC.

Concerning this clonotype: This may come from a read error, since a much larger clone is one base off. The chain has TRBV6-2 or TRBV6-3 and TRBJ2-5; D gene ambiguous. Germline values: CDR1 MNHEY, CDR2 SVGEGT. This CDR3 has 13 amino acids. This CDR3 is CASGYSADGTQYF. The DNA of the CDR3 is TGTGCCAGCGGTTACTCGGCGGACGGGACCCAGTACTTC.

About this clonotype itself: This may be a read error, as it is one base from a much larger clone. The rearrangement links TRBV6-2 or TRBV6-3 to TRBJ2-7, with a possible D match to TRBD1 (5 bases). Germline V gene data show CDR1 as MNHEY and CDR2 as SVGEGT. This CDR3 contains 13 residues. The CDR3 DNA reads as TGTGTCAGCAGTTACGGCAGGGACTACGAGCAGTACTTC. It encodes CVSSYGRDYEQYF.

This clonotype appeared once. The junction departs from germline at one end; a sequencing error may be responsible. The rearrangement uses TRBV6-1 and TRBJ2-4; 12 bases align to TRBD2. This CDR3 region has 15 residues. Germline values: CDR1 MNHNS, CDR2 SASEGT. CDR3 protein: CANSMLAGGPDIQYF. The CDR3 DNA is TGTGCCAACAGTATGCTAGCGGGAGGGCCTGACATTCAGTACTTC.

Concerning this clonotype itself: A read error may explain this, as a much larger clone is one base away. The V and J genes are TRBV12-3 or TRBV12-4 and TRBJ2-3; the D is unclear. There are 12 residues in the CDR3. CDR3 amino acids: CVSSPFGDTQYF. CDR3 nucleotide sequence: TGTGTCAGCAGTCCGTTTGGAGATACGCAGTATTTT.

This clonotype was detected ten times or more. This chain links TRBV5-6 with TRBJ2-7, with D uncertain. The V end was cut by 3 bases, the J end by 7 bases, with 8 bases between. The germline CDR1 and CDR2 sequences are SGHDT and YYEEEE. CDR3 length: 11 residues. CDR3 amino acids: CASSSGWEQYF. CDR3 nucleotide sequence: TGTGCCAGCAGCTCCGGTTGGGAGCAGTACTTC.

Regarding this clonotype: This may be a read error, as it is one base from a much larger clone. V usage is TRBV6-6 and J usage is TRBJ1-1, with D maybe TRBD1 (6 bases). V was pared by 4 bases and J by 1 base, with 13 bases between. The CDR3 spans 15 residues. CDR1 is MNHNY and CDR2 is SVGAGI in the germline V gene (reference sequence). CDR3 sequence reads: CASSSTGRENTEAFF. The CDR3 DNA is TGTGCCAGCAGTTCAACAGGGAGGGAGAACACTGAAGCTTTCTTT.

This chain connects TRBV5-6 to TRBJ2-3, with D unclear. The CDR3 length is 14 residues. Per germline, CDR1 SGHDT and CDR2 YYEEEE. V shed 3 bases and J shed 6 bases, with 14 bases lying between them. CDR3 nucleotides: TGTGCCAGCAGCTCACTTTTGCTGCGGGATACGCAGTATTTT. It is translated as CASSSLLLRDTQYF.

As concerns this clonotype: The conserved final phenylalanine or tryptophan is absent from the CDR3, which likely points to a read error. The DNA is omitted, as the CDR3 cannot be located on it reliably, and the CDR3 follows TCRdb's listing. The CDR3 loop reads CASSLSSYNEHFS. J is TRBJ2-1 and V is TRBV11-1. The CDR3 totals 13 residues, both ends included. Germline loops: CDR1 SGHAT, CDR2 FQDESV (reference sequence).

About this clonotype itself: The conserved final phenylalanine or tryptophan is absent from the CDR3, which likely points to a read error. The chain recombines TRBV29-1 with TRBJ1-1; 9 bases are a match to TRBD1. There are 14 residues in the CDR3. CDR1 and CDR2 from the germline V gene are SQVTM and ANQGSEA. J gave up 2 bases and V 7 bases, and 8 bases lay outside the gene matches. The CDR3 region has the DNA TGCAGCGCGGAGGTGGGACAGGGAAACACTGAAGCTTTCCTT. This gives the protein CSAEVGQGNTEAFL.

The chain uses TRBV24-1 and TRBJ2-3; the match to TRBD1 covers 9 bases. CDR1 KGHDR and CDR2 SFDVKD come from the germline V gene. This CDR3 is built from 15 residues. Trimming at V came to 4 bases and at J to 1 base, leaving 2 bases not matched to a gene. The CDR3 bases are TGTGCCACCAGTGAGTGGACAGGGGGCACAGATACGCAGTATTTT. Protein product: CATSEWTGGTDTQYF.

In the case of this clonotype: Given a much more abundant clone one base away, this may be a read error. The chain employs TRBV4-1 and TRBJ2-1, with 7 bases aligning to TRBD2. Germline V gene sequence: CDR1 MGHRA, CDR2 YSYEKL. This CDR3 is built from 18 residues. The CDR3 loop reads CASNQDLPPGRPYNEQFF. DNA for the CDR3: TGCGCCAGCAACCAAGATCTTCCTCCCGGGAGGCCCTACAATGAGCAGTTCTTC.

This clonotype came up a few times. The CDR3 nucleotides are TGCGCCAGCAGCCACTTAGCGGGGCCCGATGGGGATGAGCAGTTCTTC. Protein: CASSHLAGPDGDEQFF. The rearrangement links TRBV5-1 to TRBJ2-1; 8 positions agree with TRBD2. The V gene end was trimmed by 4 bases and the J gene end by 8 bases; junction bases not matched to a gene: 14. Germline V lookup: CDR1 SGHRS, CDR2 YFSETQ. CDR3 size: 16 residues.

Comment on this clonotype: A much larger clone lies a single base off, so this may be a read error. The CDR3 is CASSDLAVSGANVMTF. Written as DNA, the CDR3 is TGTGCCAGCAGTGATTTGGCTGTCTCTGGGGCCAACGTCATGACTTTC. The J gene is TRBJ2-6, the V gene TRBV6-1, with a possible D match to TRBD1 (5 bases). This CDR3 region has 16 residues. CDR1 and CDR2 from the germline V gene are MNHNS and SASEGT.

With regard to this clonotype: Since a much larger clone is just one base distant, this may be a read error. V usage is TRBV6-5 and J usage is TRBJ2-5; TRBD2 might be the D (5 bases). The ends were cut back, 8 bases at V and 4 bases at J, with 20 bases in the middle. The CDR3 consists of 15 residues. Germline CDR1 reads MNHEY; CDR2 reads SVGAGI. The CDR3 nucleotides are TGTGCCAGCGGAACCGACGGGGAGTACCGAGAGACCCAGTACTTC. Translating gives CASGTDGEYRETQYF.

As concerns this clonotype: A much larger clonotype is one base distant, so this may be a read error. This chain uses TRBV10-2 with TRBJ2-1; 9 nucleotides line up with TRBD2. Losses at the gene ends were 0 bases for V and 2 bases for J; bases not matched to a gene: 8. CDR1 is WSHSY, CDR2 SAAADI, per germline. The CDR3 has 18 residues. The CDR3 coding sequence is TGCGCCAGCAGTGAGTCTACGCTAGCGGGATTCGCCTACAATGAGCAGTTCTTC. Translated: CASSESTLAGFAYNEQFF.

Concerning this clonotype itself: It may be a read error: a sequence one base away is much more abundant. The chain links TRBV4-3 to TRBJ1-6; no clear D. The CDR3 totals 15 residues. Germline assignment: CDR1 LGHNA and CDR2 YSLEER. The CDR3 reads CASNQDALENSPLRF. Written as DNA, the CDR3 is TGCGCCAGCAACCAAGACGCCTTGGAGAATTCACCCCTCCGCTTT.

Notes on this clonotype: An end of the junction does not agree with germline; a read error may underlie this. This rearrangement joins TRBV7-9 to TRBJ1-1; D not resolved. Germline CDR1 is SEHNR and CDR2 is FQNEAQ (reference sequence). The CDR3 runs to 13 residues. The CDR3: CASSPSTNTEAFF. The CDR3 nucleotides read TGTGCCAGCAGCCCCAGTACGAACACTGAGGCTTTCTTT.